This TCR beta chain was identified during a study of blood T cell repertoires in COVID-19. This table comes from immunoSEQ multiplex PCR, and its TCRdb copy is limited to in-frame clones, with some not included. The table includes about 250,000 clones, approximately 84% detected once. From germline, CDR1 is MDHEN and CDR2 SYDVKM. V shed 3 bases and J shed 4 bases, with 17 bases lying between them. The CDR3 covers 16 residues. The chain joins TRBV28 to TRBJ2-3; possible D gene TRBD2, 5 bases. This sequence was found in a man aged 45-65 years with acute or convalescent COVID-19. The sequencing input was peripheral blood. The chain's CDR3 is CASSFGLREWADTQYF. DNA of the CDR3: TGTGCCAGCAGTTTCGGATTGAGGGAGTGGGCAGATACGCAGTATTTT.